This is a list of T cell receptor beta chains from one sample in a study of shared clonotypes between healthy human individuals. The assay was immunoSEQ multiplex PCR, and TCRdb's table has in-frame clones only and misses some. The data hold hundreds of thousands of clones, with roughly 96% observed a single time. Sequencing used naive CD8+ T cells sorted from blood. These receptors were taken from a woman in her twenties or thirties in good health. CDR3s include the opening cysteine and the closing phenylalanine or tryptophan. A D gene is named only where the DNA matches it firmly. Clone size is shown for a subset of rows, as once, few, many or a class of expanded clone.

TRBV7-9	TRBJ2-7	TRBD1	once	TGTGCCAGCAGCCGACAGGGGTTGGGGTACGAGCAGTACTTC	CASSRQGLGYEQYF
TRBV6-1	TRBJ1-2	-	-	TGTGCCAGCAGTGAAGGGATAGGTGGCTATGGCTACACCTTC	CASSEGIGGYGYTF
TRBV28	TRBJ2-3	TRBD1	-	TGTGCCAGCAGTTTCCCTTCTCCGGGACAGGAAACAGATACGCAGTATTTT	CASSFPSPGQETDTQYF
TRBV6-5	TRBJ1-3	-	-	TGTGCCAGCAGTTATCAGGGGTCATCTGGAAACACCATATATTTT	CASSYQGSSGNTIYF
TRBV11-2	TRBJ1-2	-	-	TGTGCCAGCAGCTTAGATATGGCTGACTATGGCTACACCTTC	CASSLDMADYGYTF
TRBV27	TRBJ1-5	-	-	TGTGCCAGCAGTCGGATGAATAGCAATCAGCCCCAGCATTTT	CASSRMNSNQPQHF
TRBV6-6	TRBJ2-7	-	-	TGTGCCAGCAGTCACCCCGGTGTAGGCTACGAGCAGTACTTC	CASSHPGVGYEQYF
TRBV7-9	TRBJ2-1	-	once	TGTGCCAGCAGCTCCCTTAATGAGCAGTTCTTC	CASSSLNEQFF
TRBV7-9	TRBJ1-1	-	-	TGTGCCAGCAGCTCCGAGGGGATGAACGCTGAAGCTTTCTTT	CASSSEGMNAEAFF
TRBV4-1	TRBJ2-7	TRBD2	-	TGCGCCAGCAGCCAAGACGAGCGGGAGGGGCCCTACGAGCAGTACTTC	CASSQDEREGPYEQYF
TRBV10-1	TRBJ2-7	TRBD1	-	TGCGCCAGCAGTGATCTCGGGGGACAGGGATACGAGCAGTACTTC	CASSDLGGQGYEQYF
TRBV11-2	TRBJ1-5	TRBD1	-	TGTGCCAGCAGACAGGGGGCAAATCAGCCCCAGCATTTT	CASRQGANQPQHF
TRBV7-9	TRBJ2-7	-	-	TGTGCCAGCAGCTTGGGATCAGGGGGGGAGAAATCCTACGAGCAGTACTTC	CASSLGSGGEKSYEQYF
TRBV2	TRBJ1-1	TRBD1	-	TGTGCCAGCGTTGAGGGACAGGGGGGGACTGAAGCTTTCTTT	CASVEGQGGTEAFF
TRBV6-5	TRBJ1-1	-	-	TGTGCCAGCAGTTACTCGGTCGGGATGAACACTGAAGCTTTCTTT	CASSYSVGMNTEAFF
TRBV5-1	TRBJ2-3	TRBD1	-	TGCGCCAGCAGCCCCGACAGGGTTCATTTAGATACGCAGTATTTT	CASSPDRVHLDTQYF
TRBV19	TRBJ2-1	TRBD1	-	TGTGCCAGTGGTGGACAGGGGACGTACGAGCAGTTCTTC	CASGGQGTYEQFF
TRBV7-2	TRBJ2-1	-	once	TGTGCCAGCAGCCCCGAGTTTGGGGCCTACAATGAGCAGTTCTTC	CASSPEFGAYNEQFF
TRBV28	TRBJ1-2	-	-	TGTGCCAGCAGTTTAATTGGATCCGGGGGCTATGGCTACACCTTC	CASSLIGSGGYGYTF
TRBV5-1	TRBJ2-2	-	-	TGCGCCAGCAGCTTGGGCTGGGGCGCGACCGGGGAGCTGTTTTTT	CASSLGWGATGELFF
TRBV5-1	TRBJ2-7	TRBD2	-	TGCGCCAGCAGCTTCAGCGGGAGGGCAGATTCCTACGAGCAGTACTTC	CASSFSGRADSYEQYF
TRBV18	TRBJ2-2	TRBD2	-	TGTGCCAGCCCTAGAGCGGGAGATAGAACCGGGGAGCTGTTTTTT	CASPRAGDRTGELFF
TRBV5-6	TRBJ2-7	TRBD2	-	TGTGCCAGCAGTTTAGGGGGACTAGCCTCCTACGAGCAGTACTTC	CASSLGGLASYEQYF